This passage covers 6 T cell receptor beta chains from one sample sequenced in a study of OX40 agonist ivuxolimab in advanced cancers. This table comes from immunoSEQ multiplex PCR, and its TCRdb copy is limited to in-frame clones, with some not included. The sample lists about 99,000 clones; 95% to 96% were seen once. The specimen comprised CD4+ or CD8+ T cells sorted from blood, sampled in a trial of the OX40 agonist ivuxolimab. These TCRs come from an adult with an advanced solid tumor such as melanoma, head and neck, liver or kidney cancer.

The gene calls are TRBV7-8 and TRBJ2-5, with D unclear. Trimming removed 5 bases from V and 2 bases from J, with 3 bases in between. Germline V gives CDR1 SGHVS, CDR2 FQNEAQ. The CDR3 totals 11 residues. The CDR3 loop reads CASSQQETQYF. In DNA, the CDR3 is TGTGCCAGCAGCCAACAAGAGACCCAGTACTTC.

The rearrangement uses TRBV4-2 and TRBJ2-3; 9 bases fit TRBD1. CDR3 length: 15 residues. After removal of 3 bases from V and 6 bases from J, the junction contained 7 bases not matched to a gene. Germline CDR1 and CDR2: LGHNA and YNFKEQ. The CDR3 spells CASSHETGGRDTQYF. DNA for the CDR3: TGTGCCAGCAGCCATGAGACAGGGGGGAGGGATACGCAGTATTTT.

The chain joins TRBV27 to TRBJ2-2; D remains ambiguous. The CDR3 is 14 amino acids. Germline-derived CDR1 and CDR2 are MNHEY and SMNVEV (reference sequence). V was trimmed by 6 bases and J by 1 base, leaving 9 bases between them. The CDR3 sequence is CASSTDLNTGELFF. CDR3 coding DNA: TGTGCCAGCAGCACCGACTTGAACACCGGGGAGCTGTTTTTT.

CDR3 sequence reads: CASSSTSGNNEQFF. In nucleotides, the CDR3 is TGTGCCAGCAGTTCGACTAGCGGGAACAATGAGCAGTTCTTC. This chain connects TRBV27 to TRBJ2-1, with 11 bases aligning to TRBD2. The trim removed 4 bases at V and 5 bases at J, leaving 1 base unmatched. This CDR3 region has 14 residues. Germline-derived CDR1 and CDR2 are MNHEY and SMNVEV (reference sequence).

The sample holds one count of this clone. The junction departs from the called germline gene at one end, perhaps through a read error. This chain connects TRBV5-8 to TRBJ2-5; 8 bases fit TRBD1. The CDR3 is 14 residues long. Per the germline V gene, CDR1 is SGHTS and CDR2 is YDEGEE. The CDR3 region has the DNA TGTGCCAGCAACAAACAGGGGGACAGAGAGACCCAATACTTC. As protein: CASNKQGDRETQYF.

J is TRBJ2-1 and V is TRBV9, with 11 nucleotides matching TRBD2. CDR3 length equals 18 residues. Trimming took 0 bases from V and 1 from J; bases not matched to a gene: 6. Germline values: CDR1 SGDLS, CDR2 YYNGEE. In DNA, the CDR3 is TGTGCCAGCAGCGTAGTAGCTAGCGGGGGGACATCCTACAATGAGCAGTTCTTC. Amino acid sequence: CASSVVASGGTSYNEQFF.